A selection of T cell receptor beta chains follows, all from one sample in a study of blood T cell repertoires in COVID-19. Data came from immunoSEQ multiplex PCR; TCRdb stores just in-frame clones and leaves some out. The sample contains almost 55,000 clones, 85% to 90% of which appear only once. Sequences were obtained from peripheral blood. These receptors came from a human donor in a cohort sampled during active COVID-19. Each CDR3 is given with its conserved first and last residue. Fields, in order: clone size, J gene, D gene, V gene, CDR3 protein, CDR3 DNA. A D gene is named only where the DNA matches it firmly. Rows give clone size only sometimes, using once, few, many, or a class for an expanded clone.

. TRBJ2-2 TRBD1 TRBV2 CASSQHRGNTGELFF TGTGCCAGCAGTCAACACAGGGGGAACACCGGGGAGCTGTTTTTT
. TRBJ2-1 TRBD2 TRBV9 CASSELAGYSYNEQFF TGTGCCAGCAGCGAACTAGCGGGCTATTCCTACAATGAGCAGTTCTTC
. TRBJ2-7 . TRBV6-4 CASSEQGGYEQYF TGTGCCAGCAGTGAACAGGGAGGGTACGAGCAGTACTTC
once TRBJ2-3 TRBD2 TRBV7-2 CASNPGGTQYF TGTGCCAGCAACCCGGGGGGTACGCAGTATTTT
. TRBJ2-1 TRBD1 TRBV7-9 CASSVYRGLYNEQFF TGTGCCAGCAGCGTTTACAGGGGCCTCTACAATGAGCAGTTCTTC
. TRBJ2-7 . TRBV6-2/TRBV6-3 CASSYRLVYEQYF TGTGCCAGCAGTTACAGATTAGTCTACGAGCAGTACTTC
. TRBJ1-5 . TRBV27 CASSSRTNQPQHF TGTGCCAGCAGTTCCAGAACAAATCAGCCCCAGCATTTT
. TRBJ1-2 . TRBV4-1 CASSHLTLPTNYGYTF TGCGCCAGCAGCCATCTTACTTTGCCAACTAACTATGGCTACACCTTC
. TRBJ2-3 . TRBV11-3 CASSSSGSSTDTQYF TGTGCCAGCAGCTCAAGCGGTTCTAGCACAGATACGCAGTATTTT
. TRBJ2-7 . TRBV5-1 CASSPDLLRREQYF TGCGCCAGCAGCCCAGACTTGTTACGTCGCGAGCAGTACTTC
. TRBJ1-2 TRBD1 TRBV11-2 CASTQGAGGAYGYTF TGTGCCAGCACCCAGGGCGCAGGGGGCGCCTATGGCTACACCTTC
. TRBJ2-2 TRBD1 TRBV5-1 CASSSGTGVAGELFF TGCGCCAGCAGCTCCGGGACAGGGGTGGCCGGGGAGCTGTTTTTT
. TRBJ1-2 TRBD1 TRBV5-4 CASSLTGVGYTF TGTGCCAGCAGCTTAACAGGGGTCGGCTACACCTTC
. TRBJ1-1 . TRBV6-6 CASTPRINTEAFF TGTGCCAGCACCCCGCGAATCAACACTGAAGCTTTCTTT
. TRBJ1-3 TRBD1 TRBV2 CASGQGFSGNTIYF TGTGCCAGCGGACAGGGCTTCTCTGGAAACACCATATATTTT
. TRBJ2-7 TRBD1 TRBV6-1 CASSEVRGHEQYF TGTGCCAGCAGTGAGGTCAGGGGGCATGAGCAGTACTTC
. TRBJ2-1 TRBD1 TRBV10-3 CAIRGQSYNEQFF TGTGCCATCAGGGGACAGTCCTACAATGAGCAGTTCTTC
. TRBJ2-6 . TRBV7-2 CASSFRSGANVLTF TGTGCCAGCAGCTTCCGGTCCGGGGCCAACGTCCTGACTTTC
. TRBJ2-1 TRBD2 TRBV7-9 CASSLTSGVDEQFF TGTGCCAGCAGCTTAACTAGCGGGGTCGATGAGCAGTTCTTC
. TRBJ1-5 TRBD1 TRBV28 CASSWSTGPQPQHF TGTGCCAGCAGTTGGTCGACAGGGCCTCAGCCCCAGCATTTT
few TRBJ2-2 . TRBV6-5 CASSSAGAGEVGELFF TGTGCCAGCAGTTCCGCTGGGGCAGGCGAGGTCGGGGAGCTGTTTTTT
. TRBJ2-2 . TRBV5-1 CASSLMGAGGSGELFF TGCGCCAGCAGCTTAATGGGCGCCGGAGGGTCCGGGGAGCTGTTTTTT
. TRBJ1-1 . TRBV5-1 CASSLRLGTEAFF TGCGCCAGCAGCTTAAGACTCGGGACTGAAGCTTTCTTT
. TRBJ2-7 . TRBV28 CASSLGQKPYEQYF TGTGCCAGCAGTTTAGGGCAGAAACCCTACGAGCAGTACTTC
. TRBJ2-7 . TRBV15 CATSRGAGWDYEQYF TGTGCCACCAGCAGGGGGGCAGGGTGGGACTACGAGCAGTACTTC
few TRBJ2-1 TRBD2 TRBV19 CASSILREGANEQFF TGTGCCAGTAGTATTTTGAGGGAGGGCGCAAATGAGCAGTTCTTC
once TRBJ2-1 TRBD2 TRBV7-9 CASLRGAGEQFF TGTGCCAGCCTGCGGGGGGCGGGTGAGCAGTTCTTC
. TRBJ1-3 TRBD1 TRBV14 CATTPGQGTGNTIYF TGTGCCACCACACCGGGACAGGGAACCGGAAACACCATATATTTT
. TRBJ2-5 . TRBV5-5 CASSSRLPGNQETQYF TGTGCCAGCAGTTCTCGCCTCCCGGGAAACCAAGAGACCCAGTACTTC
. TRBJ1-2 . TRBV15 CATSRSSPVGYTF TGTGCCACCAGCAGGAGTTCACCGGTAGGCTACACCTTC
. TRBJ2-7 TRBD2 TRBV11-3 CASSSGLAVRDEQYF TGTGCCAGCAGCTCAGGACTAGCGGTTAGGGACGAGCAGTACTTC
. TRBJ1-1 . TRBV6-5 CASSLLSSGAFF TGTGCCAGCAGTTTATTAAGCAGCGGAGCTTTCTTT
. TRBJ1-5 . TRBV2 CASSEFAGNNNQPQHF TGTGCCAGCAGTGAATTCGCCGGGAACAACAATCAGCCCCAGCATTTT
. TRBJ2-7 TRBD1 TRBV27 CASTYQGQGGVYEQYF TGTGCCAGCACCTACCAAGGACAGGGCGGGGTCTACGAGCAGTACTTC
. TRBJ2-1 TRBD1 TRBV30 CAWMGTAYNEQFF TGTGCCTGGATGGGGACAGCTTATAATGAGCAGTTCTTC
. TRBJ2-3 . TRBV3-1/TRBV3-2 CASSLLASDTQYF TGTGCCAGCAGCCTACTAGCCTCAGATACGCAGTATTTT
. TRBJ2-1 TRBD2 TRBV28 CASSLWSRGGNEQFF TGTGCCAGCAGTTTATGGAGCCGGGGAGGGAATGAGCAGTTCTTC
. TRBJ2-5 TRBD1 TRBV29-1 CSGGTDIQETQYF TGCAGCGGTGGGACAGACATTCAAGAGACCCAGTACTTC
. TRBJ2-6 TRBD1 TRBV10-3 CAIKTGQGAGANVLTF TGTGCCATCAAAACGGGACAGGGGGCCGGGGCCAACGTCCTGACTTTC
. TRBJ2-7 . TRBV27 CASSLLGAAYEQYF TGTGCCAGCAGTTTACTGGGGGCGGCCTACGAGCAGTACTTC
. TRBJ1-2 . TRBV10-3 CAITAMTGANYGYTF TGTGCCATCACCGCCATGACAGGAGCTAACTATGGCTACACCTTC
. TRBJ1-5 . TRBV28 CATPGTYSNQPQHF TGTGCCACCCCGGGGACTTATAGCAATCAGCCCCAGCATTTT
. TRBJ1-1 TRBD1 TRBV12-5 CASGNYRGWNTEAFF TGTGCTAGTGGGAACTACAGGGGTTGGAACACTGAAGCTTTCTTT
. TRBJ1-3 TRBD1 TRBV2 CASSEGWTDRGRGNTIYF TGTGCCAGCAGTGAAGGGTGGACGGACAGGGGGCGAGGAAACACCATATATTTT
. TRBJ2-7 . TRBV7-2 CASSYYYEQYF TGTGCCAGCAGCTACTATTACGAGCAGTACTTC
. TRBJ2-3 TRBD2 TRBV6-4 CASSDEGGLGTDTQYF TGTGCCAGCAGTGACGAAGGGGGACTAGGCACAGATACGCAGTATTTT
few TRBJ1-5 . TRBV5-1 CASSLSGTQPQHF TGCGCCAGCAGCTTATCAGGAACTCAGCCCCAGCATTTT
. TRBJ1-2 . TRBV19 CASSISPNYGYTF TGTGCCAGTAGTATATCTCCCAACTATGGCTACACCTTC
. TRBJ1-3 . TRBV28 CASSTTGNRNTIYF TGTGCCAGCAGCACAACAGGGAATAGAAACACCATATATTTT
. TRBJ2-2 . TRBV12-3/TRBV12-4 CASRLQGELFF TGTGCCAGCAGATTACAGGGGGAGCTGTTTTTT
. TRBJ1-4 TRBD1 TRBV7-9 CASSRGQGDEKLFF TGTGCCAGCAGCCGGGGACAGGGGGATGAAAAACTGTTTTTT
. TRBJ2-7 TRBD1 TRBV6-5 CASSPGQGVNEQYF TGTGCCAGCAGTCCGGGACAGGGTGTCAACGAGCAGTACTTC
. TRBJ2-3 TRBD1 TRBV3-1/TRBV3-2 CASSQGGTGDTDTQYF TGTGCCAGCAGCCAAGGGGGGACAGGGGACACAGATACGCAGTATTTT
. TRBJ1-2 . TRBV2 CAIRGTGRNYGYTF TGTGCCATCCGTGGCACAGGCCGCAACTATGGCTACACCTTC
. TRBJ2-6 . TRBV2 CASRKQGSGANVLTF TGTGCCAGCAGAAAGCAGGGCTCTGGGGCCAACGTCCTGACTTTC
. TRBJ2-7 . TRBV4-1 CASSQDHLRTFSYEQYF TGCGCCAGCAGCCAAGATCATCTCAGGACATTCTCCTACGAGCAGTACTTC